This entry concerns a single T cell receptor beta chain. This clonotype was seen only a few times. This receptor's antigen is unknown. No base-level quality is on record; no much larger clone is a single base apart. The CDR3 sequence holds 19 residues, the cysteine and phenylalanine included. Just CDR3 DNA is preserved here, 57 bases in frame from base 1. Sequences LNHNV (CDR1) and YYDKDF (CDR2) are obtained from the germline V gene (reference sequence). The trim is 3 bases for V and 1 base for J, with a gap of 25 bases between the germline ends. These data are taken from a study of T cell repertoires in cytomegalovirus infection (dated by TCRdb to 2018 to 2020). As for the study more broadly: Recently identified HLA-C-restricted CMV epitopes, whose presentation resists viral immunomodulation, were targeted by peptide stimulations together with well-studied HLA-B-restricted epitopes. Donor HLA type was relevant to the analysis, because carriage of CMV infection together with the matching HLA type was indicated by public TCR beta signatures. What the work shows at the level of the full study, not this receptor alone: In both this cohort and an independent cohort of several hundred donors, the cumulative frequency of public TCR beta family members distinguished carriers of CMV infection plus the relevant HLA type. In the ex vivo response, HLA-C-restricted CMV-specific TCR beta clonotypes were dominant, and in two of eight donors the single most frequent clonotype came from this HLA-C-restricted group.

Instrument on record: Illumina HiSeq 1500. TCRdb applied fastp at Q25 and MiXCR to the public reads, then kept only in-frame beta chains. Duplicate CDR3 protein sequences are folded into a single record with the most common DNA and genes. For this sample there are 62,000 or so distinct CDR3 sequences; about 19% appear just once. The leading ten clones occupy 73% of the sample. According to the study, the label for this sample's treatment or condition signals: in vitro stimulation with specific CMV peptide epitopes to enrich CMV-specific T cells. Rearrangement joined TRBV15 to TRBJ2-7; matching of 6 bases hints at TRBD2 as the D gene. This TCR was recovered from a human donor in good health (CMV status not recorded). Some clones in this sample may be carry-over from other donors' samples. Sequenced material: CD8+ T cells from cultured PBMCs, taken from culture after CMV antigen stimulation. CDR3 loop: CATSREPGAPHGGSYEQYF. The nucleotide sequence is TGTGCCACCAGCAGGGAACCAGGAGCTCCCCACGGGGGTTCCTACGAGCAGTACTTC.